The T cell receptor (beta chain) under discussion was sequenced for a study of T-cell reconstitution after alpha-beta-depleted transplantation in children. Notes on the study in general: Most T-cell counts and diversity one year after the transplant came from T cells that were newly produced. The high TCRbeta diversity at day 60 in some patients came from surviving recipient T cells and thymic progenitors. Approximately two months post-transplant, alpha-beta T cells reportedly originated from several hundred expanded graft clones.

The V segment lost 3 bases and the J segment 6 bases; nucleotides outside the gene matches: 6. CDR1 is KGHDR, CDR2 SFDVKD, per germline. This CDR3 region has 18 residues. It was with unique molecular identifiers that the TCRbeta library was prepared. TCRdb redid the calling of the PCR reads with MiXCR, one entry per CDR3 protein. The data show around 450,000 distinct CDR3 sequences, about a sixth seen once. On this clonotype: The antigen is not known.

The source was PBMCs, mostly from graft donor cells, collected 360 days after TCRalphabeta/CD19-depleted stem cell transplant. This clonotype originated in a boy under three years old who had a stem cell transplant for Wiskott-Aldrich syndrome, so the T cells may come from the graft donor. The V call is TRBV24-1, the J call TRBJ2-2; TRBD2 agrees at 16 bases. The CDR3 protein is CATSDLGLAGGSAGELFF. The DNA of the CDR3 is TGTGCCACCAGTGATCTGGGACTAGCGGGAGGGTCCGCCGGGGAGCTGTTTTTT.